This T cell receptor (beta chain) was sequenced in a study of technical replicates of blood from several donors. Only in-frame clones appear in the TCRdb table, and some are missing; sequencing was by immunoSEQ multiplex PCR. The profile shows tens of thousands of clones, approximately 90% of them singletons. The source is a human donor in good health. Sequencing used T cells isolated from PBMCs.

CDR3 nucleotide sequence: TGTGCTAGTGGCAAGACAAGCTCTGGAAACACCATATATTTT. It specifies CASGKTSSGNTIYF. The V gene is TRBV12-5, the J gene TRBJ1-3; D gene uncertain. V was shortened by 6 bases and J by 0 bases, with 9 bases between the two germline ends. CDR1 and CDR2 (germline): LGHNT, FRNRAP. The CDR3 extends over 14 amino acids.